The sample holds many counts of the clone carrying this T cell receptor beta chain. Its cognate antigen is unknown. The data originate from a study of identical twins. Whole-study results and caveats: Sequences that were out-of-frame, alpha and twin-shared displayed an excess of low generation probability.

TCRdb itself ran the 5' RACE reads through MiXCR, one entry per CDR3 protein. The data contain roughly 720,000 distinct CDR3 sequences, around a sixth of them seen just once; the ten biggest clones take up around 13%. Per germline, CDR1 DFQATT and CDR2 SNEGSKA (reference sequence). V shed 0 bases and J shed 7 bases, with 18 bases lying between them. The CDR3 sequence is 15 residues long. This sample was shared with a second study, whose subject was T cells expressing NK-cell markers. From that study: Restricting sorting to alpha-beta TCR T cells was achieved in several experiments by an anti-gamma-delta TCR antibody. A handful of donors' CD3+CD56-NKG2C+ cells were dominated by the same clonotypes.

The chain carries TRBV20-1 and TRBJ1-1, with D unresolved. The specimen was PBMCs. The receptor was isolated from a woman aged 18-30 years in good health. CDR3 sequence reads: CSARDLRRPTDEAFF. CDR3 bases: TGCAGTGCTAGAGATCTGAGAAGACCGACCGATGAAGCTTTCTTT.